This passage covers 18 T cell receptor beta chains from one sample sequenced in a study of blood T cell repertoires in COVID-19 (dated by TCRdb to about 2020). The receptor library was made with the immunoSEQ multiplex PCR assay. The clones in this table, taken by TCRdb from immuneACCESS, are in-frame only. Not every clone is retained; where verified, under half of the shortfall comes from an unresolved V gene, and the cause of the rest is unknown. Across this sample there are about 38,000 clones, with 80% to 85% seen only once. The ten largest make up 1.6% of the sample. Sequencing used peripheral blood. These receptors were collected from a man aged 55 to 70 with COVID-19, enrolled during active disease.

This clone showed up just once. DNA for the CDR3: TGCGCCAGTTACCAGGGGGGAGCTAACTATGGCTACACCTTC. It codes for CASYQGGANYGYTF. V is TRBV5-1 and J is TRBJ1-2, with 7 bases that match TRBD1. V dropped 8 bases and J dropped 0; count of bases not matched to a gene: 7. The CDR3 totals 14 residues. CDR1 SGHRS and CDR2 YFSETQ come from the germline V gene.

The chain employs TRBV5-5 and TRBJ1-2; D is possibly TRBD1 (5 bases). The CDR3 extends over 14 amino acids. Trimming pared 0 bases from V and 7 bases from J, leaving 13 bases between. Germline CDR1 SGHKS, CDR2 YYEKEE (reference sequence). The CDR3: CASSLAGDTGGYTF. As DNA, the CDR3 is TGTGCCAGCAGCTTGGCGGGGGATACTGGTGGCTACACCTTC.

The V call is TRBV5-4, the J call TRBJ1-1; 8 bases match TRBD1. This CDR3 spans 17 amino acids. In germline, CDR1 is SGHNT, CDR2 YYREEE (reference sequence). Trimming took 5 bases from V and 3 from J; bases not matched to a gene: 15. The CDR3 is CASSKWTGHVGDTEAFF. The CDR3 DNA is TGTGCCAGCAGTAAATGGACAGGGCATGTTGGGGACACTGAAGCTTTCTTT. Complete variable domain (other parts from reference TRBV5-4 and TRBJ1-1): ETGVTQSPTHLIKTRGQQVTLRCSSQSGHNTVSWYQQALGQGPQFIFQYYREEENGRGNFPPRFSGLQFPNYSSELNVNALELDDSALYLCASSKWTGHVGDTEAFFGQGTRLTVV.

CDR3: CASSLAGGNEQFF. CDR3 nucleotides: TGTGCCAGCAGCCTAGCGGGGGGCAATGAGCAGTTCTTC. V is TRBV3-1 (or the pseudogene TRBV3-2) and J is TRBJ2-1; 10 bases match TRBD2. Germline V lookup: CDR1 LGHDT, CDR2 YNNKEL (reference sequence). This CDR3 comprises 13 residues. With V trimmed by 4 bases and J by 6 bases, 0 bases remained unmatched.

The CDR3 DNA sequence: TGTGCCAGCAGCCAAGGTCGGGGCTATGGCTACACCTTC. Protein: CASSQGRGYGYTF. V gene TRBV14 combines with J gene TRBJ1-2; D is unclear. Trimming shortened V by 1 base and J by 4 bases, and 7 bases separated the two germline ends. This CDR3 has 13 amino acids. The germline V gene encodes CDR1 SGHDN and CDR2 FVKESK.

This chain joins TRBV24-1 and TRBJ2-5; 8 bases fit TRBD2. The V and J ends lost 3 bases and 1 base, in that order; junction bases with no gene match: 6. In germline, CDR1 is KGHDR, CDR2 SFDVKD. The CDR3 has 16 amino acids. The CDR3 protein is CATSDPPGGGQETQYF. CDR3 nucleotides: TGTGCCACCAGTGATCCCCCGGGGGGGGGCCAAGAGACCCAGTACTTC.

The chain combines TRBV6-5 with TRBJ1-4; a possible D gene is TRBD1 (5 bases). Germline V gene lookup returns CDR1 MNHEY and CDR2 SVGAGI. V dropped 4 bases and J dropped 8 bases, with 11 bases sitting between them. The CDR3 runs 13 residues. CDR3 sequence (DNA): TGTGCCAGCAGTTTGGGGGAGGGGGAAAAACTGTTTTTT. Translation: CASSLGEGEKLFF.

The chain employs TRBV4-2 and TRBJ1-2; tentatively, D is TRBD1 (6 bases). The CDR3 runs 15 residues. The germline gives CDR1 LGHNA, CDR2 YNFKEQ. V was cut by 2 bases and J by 4 bases, with 14 bases left in between. The CDR3 DNA reads as TGTGCCAGCAGCCAATCAGGGGACGGGGCCTATGGCTACACCTTC. This codes for CASSQSGDGAYGYTF.

The DNA of the CDR3 is TGTGCCAGCCCCCCTCCGGGGGGAAACACCATATATTTT. As protein: CASPPPGGNTIYF. The chain is built from TRBV6-5 and TRBJ1-3; D gene unclear. This CDR3 is built from 13 residues. The V end was cut by 8 bases, the J end by 4 bases, with 12 bases between. Germline V gene data show CDR1 as MNHEY and CDR2 as SVGAGI.

This chain joins TRBV5-1 and TRBJ2-7; 8 nucleotides line up with TRBD1. The CDR3 is made up of 14 amino acids. Trimming removed 4 bases from V and 6 bases from J; junction bases left unmatched: 9. The germline CDR1 and CDR2 sequences are SGHRS and YFSETQ. The CDR3 region is CASSPDGGQGEQYF. Here the CDR3 DNA reads TGCGCCAGCAGCCCCGACGGAGGACAGGGCGAGCAGTACTTC.

The genes are TRBV4-2 and TRBJ1-5; D not certain. The CDR3 totals 14 residues. The germline gives CDR1 LGHNA, CDR2 YNFKEQ. V gave up 1 base and J gave up 6 bases, with 10 bases separating them. CDR3 in amino acids: CASSQGDGSQPQHF. In DNA form, the CDR3 reads TGTGCCAGCAGCCAAGGGGATGGGAGTCAGCCCCAGCATTTT.

V usage is TRBV9 and J usage is TRBJ2-5; perhaps TRBD2 as D (6 bases). From germline, CDR1 is SGDLS and CDR2 YYNGEE. Trimming pared 3 bases from V and 5 bases from J, leaving 17 bases between. This CDR3 has 15 amino acids. The CDR3 coding sequence is TGTGCCAGCAGCGCCTCCCGAGGAGGGATCGAGACCCAGTACTTC. The encoded protein is CASSASRGGIETQYF.

This clone was detected a few times. V and J are TRBV7-2 and TRBJ1-6; the match to TRBD1 covers 9 bases. The CDR3 extends over 15 amino acids. Germline assignment: CDR1 SGHTA and CDR2 FQGNSA. V lost 3 bases, J lost 6 bases, and 3 bases stayed unmatched. The CDR3 loop reads CASSLTGGGNSPLHF. The CDR3 DNA is TGTGCCAGCAGCTTGACAGGGGGAGGTAATTCACCCCTCCACTTT.

V usage is TRBV9 and J usage is TRBJ2-3, with a weak D call TRBD2 (5 bases). There are 16 residues in the CDR3. The germline V gene has CDR1 SGDLS and CDR2 YYNGEE. V lost 0 bases to trimming and J lost 0 bases, with 11 bases between them. The CDR3: CASSVGVGVSTDTQYF. In DNA form, the CDR3 reads TGTGCCAGCAGCGTAGGGGTCGGGGTGAGCACAGATACGCAGTATTTT. The variable domain in full, completed from reference TRBV9 and TRBJ2-3, reads DSGVTQTPKHLITATGQRVTLRCSPRSGDLSVYWYQQSLDQGLQFLIQYYNGEERAKGNILERFSAQQFPDLHSELNLSSLELGDSALYFCASSVGVGVSTDTQYFGPGTRLTVL.

V is TRBV3-1 (or the pseudogene TRBV3-2) and J is TRBJ1-1; D is possibly TRBD1 (6 bases). Per germline, CDR1 LGHDT and CDR2 YNNKEL (reference sequence). V lost 0 bases, J lost 11 bases, and 22 bases lay in between. The CDR3 length is 16 residues. CDR3 sequence (DNA): TGTGCCAGCAGCCAAGAAAGGGGAGGGGGGCGTAATCTGGCTTTCTTT. Its translation is CASSQERGGGRNLAFF.

The chain recombines TRBV3-1 (or the pseudogene TRBV3-2) with TRBJ1-3, with D hard to call. Trimming removed 4 bases from V and 0 bases from J, with 13 bases in between. The length of the CDR3 is 16 residues. Germline V lookup: CDR1 LGHDT, CDR2 YNNKEL (reference sequence). Here the CDR3 DNA reads TGTGCCAGCAGCCCCCTCAGTTCCAGCTCTGGAAACACCATATATTTT. The encoded protein is CASSPLSSSSGNTIYF.

This clone was picked up one time. The rearrangement uses TRBV27 and TRBJ1-1; possible D gene TRBD1, 5 bases. Germline V CDR1 and CDR2: MNHEY, SMNVEV (reference sequence). There are 18 residues in the CDR3. The ends were cut back, 5 bases at V and 4 bases at J, with 26 bases in the middle. In DNA, the CDR3 is TGTGCCAGCAGTCCGCTGCCGCTCCGCGGGACCCGGAGCACTGAAGCTTTCTTT. Its protein is CASSPLPLRGTRSTEAFF.

There are a few counts of this clone. The V call is TRBV29-1, the J call TRBJ1-2; no reliable D call. The germline CDR1 and CDR2 sequences are SQVTM and ANQGSEA. The CDR3 has 13 amino acids. The CDR3 reads CATPQAGSYGYTF. The CDR3 DNA reads TGCGCAACCCCTCAGGCAGGTTCCTATGGCTACACCTTC.